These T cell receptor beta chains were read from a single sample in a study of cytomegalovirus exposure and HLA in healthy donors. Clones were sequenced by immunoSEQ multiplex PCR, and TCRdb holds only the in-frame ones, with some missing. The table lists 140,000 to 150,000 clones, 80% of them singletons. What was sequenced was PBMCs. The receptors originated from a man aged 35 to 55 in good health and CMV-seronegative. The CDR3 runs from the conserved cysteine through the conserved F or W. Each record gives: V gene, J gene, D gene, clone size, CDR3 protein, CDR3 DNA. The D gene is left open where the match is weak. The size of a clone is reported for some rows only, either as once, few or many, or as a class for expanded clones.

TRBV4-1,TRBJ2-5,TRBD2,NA,CASSQGTSGGSLQETQYF,TGCGCCAGCAGCCAAGGGACTAGCGGGGGGTCCCTCCAAGAGACCCAGTACTTC
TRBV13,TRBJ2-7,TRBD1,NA,CASSVRTGPPYEQYF,TGTGCCAGCAGCGTCCGGACAGGGCCACCCTACGAGCAGTACTTC
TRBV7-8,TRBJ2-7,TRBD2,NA,CASSSQTSGGATAYEQYF,TGTGCCAGCAGCTCCCAGACTAGCGGGGGGGCAACTGCCTACGAGCAGTACTTC
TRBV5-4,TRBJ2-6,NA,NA,CASSLWGPGANVLTF,TGTGCCAGCAGCTTGTGGGGGCCTGGGGCCAACGTCCTGACTTTC
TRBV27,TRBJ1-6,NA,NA,CASSFGLASPLHF,TGTGCCAGCAGTTTCGGGTTAGCTTCACCCCTCCACTTT
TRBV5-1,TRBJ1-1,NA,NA,CASSLGTLNTEAFF,TGCGCCAGCAGCTTGGGGACACTGAACACTGAAGCTTTCTTT
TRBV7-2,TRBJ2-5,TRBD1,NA,CASSLARSGGQETQYF,TGTGCCAGCAGCTTAGCTCGGTCAGGGGGCCAAGAGACCCAGTACTTC
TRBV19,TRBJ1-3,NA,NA,CASSIPGAGNTIYF,TGTGCCAGTAGTATCCCAGGGGCTGGAAACACCATATATTTT
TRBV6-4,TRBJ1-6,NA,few,CASSADSGGSPLHF,TGTGCCAGCAGCGCGGACAGTGGAGGCTCACCCCTCCACTTT
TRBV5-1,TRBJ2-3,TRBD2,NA,CASSLSGGFSDTQYF,TGCGCCAGCAGCTTGAGCGGGGGATTTTCGGATACGCAGTATTTT
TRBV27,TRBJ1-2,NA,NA,CASSLSGGDGYTF,TGTGCCAGCAGTTTATCCGGGGGAGACGGCTACACCTTC
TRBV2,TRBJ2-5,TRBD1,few,CASTPGQGQETQYF,TGTGCCAGCACCCCGGGACAGGGGCAAGAGACCCAGTACTTC
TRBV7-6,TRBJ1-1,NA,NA,CASSLEDFRNTEAFF,TGTGCCAGCAGCTTAGAGGACTTTCGGAACACTGAAGCTTTCTTT
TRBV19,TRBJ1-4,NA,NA,CASSPDRLGNEKLFF,TGTGCCAGTAGTCCAGACAGGCTCGGGAATGAAAAACTGTTTTTT
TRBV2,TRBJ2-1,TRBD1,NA,CASRKDRGSYNEQFF,TGTGCCAGCAGGAAGGACAGGGGGAGCTACAATGAGCAGTTCTTC
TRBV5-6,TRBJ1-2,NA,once,CASGPLTADYGYTF,TGTGCCAGCGGCCCGCTTACAGCCGACTATGGCTACACCTTC
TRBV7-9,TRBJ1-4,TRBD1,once,CASSSDRGLANEKLFF,TGTGCCAGCAGTTCGGACAGGGGGCTGGCTAATGAAAAACTGTTTTTT
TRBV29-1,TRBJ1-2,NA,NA,CSVETFNTGSTGYTF,TGCAGCGTCGAAACCTTTAATACAGGGAGTACTGGCTACACCTTC
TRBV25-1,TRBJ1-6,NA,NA,CASSEERAAPSPLHF,TGTGCCAGCAGTGAAGAGAGGGCAGCTCCGTCACCCCTCCACTTT
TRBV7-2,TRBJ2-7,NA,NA,CASSLEGGQFYEQYF,TGTGCCAGCAGCTTAGAGGGGGGGCAGTTCTACGAGCAGTACTTC
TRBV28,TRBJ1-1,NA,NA,CASSLFQTGTEAFF,TGTGCCAGCAGTTTATTCCAGACAGGAACTGAAGCTTTCTTT
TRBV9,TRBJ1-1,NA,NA,CASSVGWGELITEAFF,TGTGCCAGCAGCGTAGGCTGGGGCGAATTGATCACTGAAGCTTTCTTT
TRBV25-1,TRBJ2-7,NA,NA,CASQTGTWSYEQYF,TGTGCCAGCCAAACCGGGACATGGTCCTACGAGCAGTACTTC
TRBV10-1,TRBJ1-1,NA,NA,CASRGGPNTEAFF,TGCGCCAGTCGGGGAGGGCCGAACACTGAAGCTTTCTTT
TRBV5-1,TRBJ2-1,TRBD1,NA,CASSLEKRTGGVF,TGCGCCAGCAGCTTGGAAAAGAGGACAGGGGGGGTCTTC
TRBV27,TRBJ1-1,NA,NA,CASPKPRGRNTEAFF,TGTGCCAGCCCCAAGCCCAGGGGCCGAAACACTGAAGCTTTCTTT
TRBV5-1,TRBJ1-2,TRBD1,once,CASSLASGTVRYGYTF,TGCGCCAGCAGCTTGGCCTCCGGGACAGTTCGCTATGGCTACACCTTC
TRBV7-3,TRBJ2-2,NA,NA,CASSPGGHGNTGELFF,TGTGCCAGCAGCCCTGGCGGTCATGGAAACACCGGGGAGCTGTTTTTT